These 22 T cell receptor beta chains were all obtained from the same sample, sequenced in a study of blood T cells in healthy people across ages. Through a sample-barcoded 5' primer and a J-beta primer mix, a second PCR was run for roughly 7 to 11 cycles. TCRdb recomputed calls from the 5' RACE reads with MiXCR, one row per CDR3 protein. The table includes approximately 810,000 distinct CDR3 sequences, 25% to 35% detected once. Sequencing used blood. The receptors were sampled from a woman aged 80 or over in good health.

This clonotype has at least ten counts. This chain connects TRBV27 to TRBJ1-2; TRBD1 agrees at 10 bases. CDR1 MNHEY and CDR2 SMNVEV come from the germline V gene (reference sequence). J was trimmed by 4 bases and V by 0 bases; bases with no gene match: 11. This CDR3 has 18 amino acids. This chain's CDR3 is CASSLSRQGARLSYGYTF. The CDR3 nucleotides read TGTGCCAGCAGTTTATCGAGACAGGGGGCGCGTCTTAGCTATGGCTACACCTTC.

The rearrangement joins TRBV18 to TRBJ1-6; possibly TRBD1 for D (6 bases). Between the trimmed V and J ends, which lost 5 bases and 7 bases, there was a span of 12 bases. CDR1 is KGHSH and CDR2 is LQKENI in the germline V gene. The CDR3 extends over 14 amino acids. CDR3 amino acids: CASSVSGQNSPLHF. CDR3 DNA sequence: TGTGCCAGCTCAGTGTCGGGACAAAATTCACCCCTCCACTTT.

This clonotype was detected ten times or more. The gene calls are TRBV5-5 and TRBJ1-2, with a tentative D call TRBD1 (5 bases). The V end lost 1 base, the J end lost 8 bases, and 12 bases lay between the germline ends. This CDR3 comprises 13 residues. Germline assignment: CDR1 SGHKS and CDR2 YYEKEE (reference sequence). The chain's CDR3 is CASSLYGADGYTF. The CDR3 DNA is TGTGCCAGCAGCTTGTACGGGGCGGACGGCTACACCTTC.

This clonotype appeared many times. The chain recombines TRBV7-2 with TRBJ1-4, with unresolved D. The V gene lost 4 bases and the J gene lost 14 bases, with 17 bases spanning the gap. The CDR3 spans 13 residues. CDR1 is SGHTA and CDR2 is FQGNSA in the germline V gene. In DNA form, the CDR3 reads TGTGCCAGCAGCTCGGGGATGGTATCGAGGCTGTTTTTT. Amino acid sequence: CASSSGMVSRLFF.

The chain links TRBV30 to TRBJ1-2; D gene unclear. The CDR3 consists of 15 residues. Germline assignment: CDR1 GTSNPN and CDR2 SVGIG (reference sequence). The V end was cut by 1 base, the J end by 2 bases, with 14 bases between. CDR3: CAWSDYGISNYGYTF. In nucleotides, the CDR3 is TGTGCCTGGAGTGACTACGGGATATCAAACTATGGCTACACCTTC.

This clonotype occurred once. V and J are TRBV7-9 and TRBJ1-5, with a possible D match to TRBD1 (5 bases). The CDR3 sequence is 13 residues long. The germline V and J ends were trimmed by 4 bases and 6 bases, with 10 bases remaining between them. Germline assignment: CDR1 SEHNR and CDR2 FQNEAQ (reference sequence). CDR3: CASSSGGGQPQHF. In DNA, the CDR3 is TGTGCCAGCAGCTCCGGCGGGGGTCAGCCCCAGCATTTT.

As to this clonotype: A much larger clone lies a single base off, so this may be a read error. The chain recombines TRBV25-1 with TRBJ2-1, with D possibly matching TRBD2 (6 bases). V was trimmed by 5 bases and J by 0 bases, leaving 8 bases between them. CDR1 MGHDK and CDR2 SYGVNS come from the germline V gene. CDR3 length: 14 amino acids. The CDR3, as DNA: TGTGCCAGCAGTTGTAGCGGCTCCTACAATGAGCAGTTCTTC. Its protein product is CASSCSGSYNEQFF.

This clonotype has a count of ten or more. The chain employs TRBV20-1 and TRBJ2-4; a possible D gene is TRBD2 (6 bases). Trimming removed 0 bases from V and 0 bases from J, with 9 bases in between. This CDR3 spans 15 amino acids. Germline lookup yields CDR1 DFQATT and CDR2 SNEGSKA (reference sequence). The CDR3 DNA reads as TGCAGTGCTAGAGACGCGGGGTTAGCCAAAAACATTCAGTACTTC. This translates into CSARDAGLAKNIQYF.

This clonotype was observed many times. The V and J genes are TRBV7-2 and TRBJ2-1, with 7 bases aligning to TRBD1. Trimming at V came to 6 bases and at J to 4 bases, leaving 15 bases not matched to a gene. Germline V gene sequence: CDR1 SGHTA, CDR2 FQGNSA. This CDR3 spans 17 amino acids. CDR3 coding DNA: TGTGCCAGCAGTCATAAACAGGGGCAGGGGTCTTACAATGAGCAGTTCTTC. Amino acid sequence: CASSHKQGQGSYNEQFF.

Of note for this clonotype: Given a much more abundant clone one base away, this may be a read error. The chain is built from TRBV7-9 and TRBJ1-2, with a tentative D call TRBD1 (5 bases). V was pared by 7 bases and J by 6 bases, with 24 bases between. The CDR3 has 16 residues. Germline V gene lookup returns CDR1 SEHNR and CDR2 FQNEAQ (reference sequence). The CDR3 spells CASTPTYRDGEDGYTF. CDR3 DNA sequence: TGTGCCAGCACCCCAACCTACCGGGACGGGGAGGATGGCTACACCTTC.

As to this clonotype: Being one base from a much bigger clone, this may be a read error. The chain couples TRBV7-2 to TRBJ2-5, with a possible D match to TRBD2 (5 bases). The CDR3 spans 16 residues. Between the trimmed V and J ends, which lost 4 bases and 2 bases, there was a span of 17 bases. Germline V gives CDR1 SGHTA, CDR2 FQGNSA. This CDR3 is CASSSALGSGQETQYF. The CDR3 DNA reads as TGTGCCAGCAGCTCAGCACTAGGGTCCGGACAAGAGACCCAGTACTTC.

The chain employs TRBV7-8 and TRBJ2-5; tentative D call: TRBD1 (6 bases). V lost 5 bases to trimming and J lost 2 bases, with 12 bases between them. Per germline, CDR1 SGHVS and CDR2 FQNEAQ. The CDR3 covers 14 residues. CDR3 nucleotide sequence: TGTGCCAGCAGCAGCTGGACAGTACAAGAGACCCAGTACTTC. As protein: CASSSWTVQETQYF.

This clonotype came up many times. The chain recombines TRBV20-1 with TRBJ2-3; TRBD1 matches at 8 bases. The germline V gene has CDR1 DFQATT and CDR2 SNEGSKA (reference sequence). The CDR3 spans 13 residues. Trimming at V came to 6 bases and at J to 4 bases, leaving 6 bases not matched to a gene. The CDR3 region is CSAPDRDADTQYF. CDR3 nucleotide sequence: TGCAGTGCCCCGGACAGGGATGCAGATACGCAGTATTTT.

The chain has TRBV7-2 and TRBJ2-7, with 10 nucleotides matching TRBD2. The J call could be wrong; TRBJ2-5 is a better fit for the DNA end. CDR3 length: 15 amino acids. From germline, CDR1 is SGHTA and CDR2 FQGNSA. The chain's CDR3 is CASSLVTSGEETQYF. The CDR3 DNA reads as TGTGCCAGCAGCTTAGTAACTAGCGGGGAAGAGACCCAGTACTTC.

Details on this clonotype: A much larger clone sits a single nucleotide away, making a read error possible. The chain's CDR3 is CASNRNWGRGALYNEQFF. For the CDR3, the DNA is TGTGCCAGCAACCGAAACTGGGGGCGGGGGGCTTTATACAATGAGCAGTTCTTC. The chain combines TRBV3-1 with TRBJ2-1; 8 nucleotides align to TRBD2. The trim removed 7 bases at V and 4 bases at J, leaving 18 bases unmatched. CDR3 length equals 18 residues. The germline CDR1 and CDR2 sequences are LGHDT and YNNKEL (reference sequence).

The gene calls are TRBV30 and TRBJ2-3; 12 nucleotides align to TRBD1. The germline gives CDR1 GTSNPN, CDR2 SVGIG (reference sequence). The CDR3 is 15 amino acids. V gave up 5 bases and J gave up 5 bases; unmatched junction bases: 8. The CDR3 sequence: CAWQGGQGARDTQYF. The CDR3 coding sequence is TGTGCCTGGCAAGGGGGACAGGGGGCAAGAGATACGCAGTATTTT. The variable domain in full, with the rest retrieved from reference TRBV30 and TRBJ2-3, is SQTIHQWPATLVQPVGSPLSLECTVEGTSNPNLYWYRQAAGRGLQLLFYSVGIGQISSEVPQNLSASRPQDRQFILSSKKLLLSDSGFYLCAWQGGQGARDTQYFGPGTRLTVL.

This clonotype occurred many times. The genes are TRBV20-1 and TRBJ1-4; TRBD1 matches at 7 bases. V was clipped by 1 base and J by 1 base; unmatched bases: 6. Germline assignment: CDR1 DFQATT and CDR2 SNEGSKA (reference sequence). CDR3 size: 16 residues. Here the CDR3 DNA reads TGCAGTGCTAGAGTACAGGGGCTTAGAACTAATGAAAAACTGTTTTTT. Translating gives CSARVQGLRTNEKLFF.

This clonotype was seen only a few times. A clone one base away is much larger, so this may be a read error. For the CDR3, the DNA is TGCGCCAGCAGCCAAGAGTATGGGGGGGGAACATCCTACGAGCAGTACTTC. Residues: CASSQEYGGGTSYEQYF. The chain links TRBV4-3 to TRBJ2-5; the match to TRBD2 covers 7 bases. The DNA end is a closer match to TRBJ2-7, so the J assignment may be wrong. The CDR3 runs 17 residues. In germline, CDR1 is LGHNA, CDR2 YSLEER.

The chain carries TRBV6-2 or TRBV6-3 and TRBJ2-7; a possible D gene is TRBD1 (5 bases). CDR3 length: 13 amino acids. Germline V gene data show CDR1 as MNHEY and CDR2 as SVGEGT. The V gene lost 0 bases and the J gene lost 2 bases, with 5 bases spanning the gap. The CDR3 DNA is TGTGCCAGCAGTTACTCGGGGCCCTACGAGCAGTACTTC. It codes for CASSYSGPYEQYF.

In this sample, this clonotype turned up a few times. This sequence joins TRBV12-3 or TRBV12-4 and TRBJ1-2, with a possible D match to TRBD1 (6 bases). The CDR3 loop spans 15 amino acids. V was cut by 7 bases and J by 8 bases, with 23 bases left in between. The CDR3 DNA reads as TGTGCCAGCACCCCGAGGGGGGGCGCTTTGGGGGGCTACACCTTC. Translated: CASTPRGGALGGYTF.

As regards this clonotype: One base away lies a much larger clone, so this may be a sequencing read error. The V gene is TRBV3-1, the J gene TRBJ2-3; D may be TRBD1 or TRBD2 (5 bases each). The CDR3 contains 16 residues. Germline V gives CDR1 LGHDT, CDR2 YNNKEL (reference sequence). CDR3 region: CASGQRWRGVGDTQYF. For the CDR3, the DNA is TGTGCCAGCGGCCAACGGTGGCGAGGGGTCGGAGATACGCAGTATTTT.

This clonotype turned up a few times. The chain recombines TRBV14 with TRBJ1-1, with D perhaps TRBD1 (5 bases). V lost 3 bases and J lost 6, with 11 bases in between. Germline CDR1 SGHDN, CDR2 FVKESK. The CDR3 has 13 amino acids. The CDR3 region has the DNA TGTGCCAGCAGCCAGTACACGACAGCTGAAGCTTTCTTT. Its translation is CASSQYTTAEAFF.